This TCR beta chain was profiled in a study of OX40 agonist ivuxolimab in advanced cancers. The table lists this clone with a few counts. Autoimmune disease history or systemic immunosuppression barred patients. Germline lookup yields CDR1 SGHTA and CDR2 FQGNSA. CDR3 length: 17 amino acids. Germline trimming cut 1 base from V and 7 bases from J; bases unmatched to any gene: 14. The assay was immunoSEQ multiplex PCR, and TCRdb's table has in-frame clones only and misses some. The sample lists approximately 77,000 clones, approximately 80% occurring once. The receptor's source is an adult with an advanced solid tumor such as melanoma, head and neck, liver or kidney cancer. The rearrangement links TRBV7-2 to TRBJ2-7; 9 nucleotides match TRBD2. Sequences were derived from CD4+ or CD8+ T cells sorted from blood, sampled in a trial of the OX40 agonist ivuxolimab. In DNA, the CDR3 is TGTGCCAGCAGCTTAGGGCCGCTTAGACTAGCGGTCCCGGAGCAGTACTTC. Translating gives CASSLGPLRLAVPEQYF.